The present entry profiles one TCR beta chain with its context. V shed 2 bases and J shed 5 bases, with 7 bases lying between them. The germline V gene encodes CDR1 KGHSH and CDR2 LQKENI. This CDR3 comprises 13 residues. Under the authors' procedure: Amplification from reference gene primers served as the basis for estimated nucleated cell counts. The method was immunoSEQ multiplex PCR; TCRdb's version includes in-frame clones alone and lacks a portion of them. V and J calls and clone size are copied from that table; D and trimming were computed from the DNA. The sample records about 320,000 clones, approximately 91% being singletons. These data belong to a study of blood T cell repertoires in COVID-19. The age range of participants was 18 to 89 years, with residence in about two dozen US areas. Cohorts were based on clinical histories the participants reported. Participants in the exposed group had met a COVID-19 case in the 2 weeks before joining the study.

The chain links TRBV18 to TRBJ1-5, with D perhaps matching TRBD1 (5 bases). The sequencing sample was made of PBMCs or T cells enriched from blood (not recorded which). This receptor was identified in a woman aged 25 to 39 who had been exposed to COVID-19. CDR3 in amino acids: CASSPGADQPQHF. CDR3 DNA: TGTGCCAGCTCACCAGGGGCGGATCAGCCCCAGCATTTT.